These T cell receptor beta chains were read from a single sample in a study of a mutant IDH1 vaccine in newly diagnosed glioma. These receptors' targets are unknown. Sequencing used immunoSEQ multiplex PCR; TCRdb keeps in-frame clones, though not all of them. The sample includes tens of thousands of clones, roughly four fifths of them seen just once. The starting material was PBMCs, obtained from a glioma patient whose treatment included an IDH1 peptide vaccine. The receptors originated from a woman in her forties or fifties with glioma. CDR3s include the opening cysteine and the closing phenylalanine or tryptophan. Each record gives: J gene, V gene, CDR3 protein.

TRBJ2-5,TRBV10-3,CAISEGETQYF
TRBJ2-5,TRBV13,CASSSDSQGLVAGGQETQYF
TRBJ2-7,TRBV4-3,CASSVTLQGTYEQYF
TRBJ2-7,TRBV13,CASSLGRRDYEQYF
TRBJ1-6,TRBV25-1,CASSDGDRNNSPLHF
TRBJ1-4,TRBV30,CAWSPSGGLNEKLFF
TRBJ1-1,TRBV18,CASSPQGAVNTEAFF
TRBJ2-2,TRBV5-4,CASSLPGIGELFF
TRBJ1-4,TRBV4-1,CASSLGWSTNEKLFF
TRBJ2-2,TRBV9,CASSAAQGPSNTGELFF
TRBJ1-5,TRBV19,CASSPPTGGNQPQHF
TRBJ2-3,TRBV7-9,CASSLELTGPYTQYF
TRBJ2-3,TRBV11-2,CASSLEPGEDTQYF
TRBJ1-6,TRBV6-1,CASSDNSPLHF
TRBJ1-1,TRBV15,CATSRVAGHTEAFF
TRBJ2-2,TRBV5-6,CASSPPGLVGNTGELFF
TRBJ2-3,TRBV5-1,CASSLASGGTFTDTQYF
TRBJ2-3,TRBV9,CASSVGSLSTDTQYF
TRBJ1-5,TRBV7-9,CASSLTGSNSQPQHF
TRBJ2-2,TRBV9,CASSSGNTGELFF
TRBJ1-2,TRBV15,CATSRETVAPTNYGYTF
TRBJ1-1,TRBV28,CASSPYTRAGEAFF
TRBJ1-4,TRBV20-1,CSAIRDRGLFF